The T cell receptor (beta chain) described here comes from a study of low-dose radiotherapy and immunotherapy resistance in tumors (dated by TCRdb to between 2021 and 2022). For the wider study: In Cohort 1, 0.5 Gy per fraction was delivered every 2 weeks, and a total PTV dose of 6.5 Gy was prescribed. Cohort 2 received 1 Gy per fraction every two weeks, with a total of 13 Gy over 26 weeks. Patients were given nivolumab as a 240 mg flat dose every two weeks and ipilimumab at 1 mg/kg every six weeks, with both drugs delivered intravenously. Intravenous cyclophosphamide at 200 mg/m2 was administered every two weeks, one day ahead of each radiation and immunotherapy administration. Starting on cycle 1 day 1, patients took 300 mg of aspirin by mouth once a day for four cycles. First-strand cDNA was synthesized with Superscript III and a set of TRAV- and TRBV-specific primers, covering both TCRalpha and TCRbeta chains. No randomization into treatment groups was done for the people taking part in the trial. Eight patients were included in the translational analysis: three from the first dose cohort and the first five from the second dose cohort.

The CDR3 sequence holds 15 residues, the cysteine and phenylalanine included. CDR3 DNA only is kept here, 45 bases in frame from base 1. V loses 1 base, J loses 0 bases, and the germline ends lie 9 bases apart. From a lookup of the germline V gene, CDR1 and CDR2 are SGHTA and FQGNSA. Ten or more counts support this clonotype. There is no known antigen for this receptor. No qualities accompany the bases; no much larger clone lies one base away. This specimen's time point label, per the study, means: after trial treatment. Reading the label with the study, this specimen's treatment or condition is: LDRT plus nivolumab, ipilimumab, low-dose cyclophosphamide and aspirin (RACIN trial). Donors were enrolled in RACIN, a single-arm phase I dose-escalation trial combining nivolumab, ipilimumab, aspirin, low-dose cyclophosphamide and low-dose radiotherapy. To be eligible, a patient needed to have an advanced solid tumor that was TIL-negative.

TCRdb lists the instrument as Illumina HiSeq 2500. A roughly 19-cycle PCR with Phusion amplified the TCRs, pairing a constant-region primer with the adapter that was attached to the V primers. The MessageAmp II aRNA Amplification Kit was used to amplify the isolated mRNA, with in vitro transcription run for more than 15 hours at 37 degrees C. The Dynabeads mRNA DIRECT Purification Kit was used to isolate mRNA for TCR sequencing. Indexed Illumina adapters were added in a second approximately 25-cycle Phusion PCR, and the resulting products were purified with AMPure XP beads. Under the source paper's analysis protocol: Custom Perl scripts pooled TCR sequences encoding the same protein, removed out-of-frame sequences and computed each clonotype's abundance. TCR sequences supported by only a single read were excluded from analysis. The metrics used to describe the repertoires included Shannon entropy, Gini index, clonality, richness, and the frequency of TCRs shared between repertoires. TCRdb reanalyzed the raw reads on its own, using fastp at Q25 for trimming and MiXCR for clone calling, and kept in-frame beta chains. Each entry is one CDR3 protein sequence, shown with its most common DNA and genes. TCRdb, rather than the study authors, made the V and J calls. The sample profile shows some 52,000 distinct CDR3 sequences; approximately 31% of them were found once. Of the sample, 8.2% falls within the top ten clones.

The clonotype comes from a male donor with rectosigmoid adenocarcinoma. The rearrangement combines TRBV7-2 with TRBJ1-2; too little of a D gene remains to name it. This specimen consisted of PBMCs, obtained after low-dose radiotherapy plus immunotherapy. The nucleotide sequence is TGTGCCAGCAGCTTAGGTGGGCCCACTAACTATGGCTACACCTTC. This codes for CASSLGGPTNYGYTF.